These 20 T cell receptor beta chains came from one sample sequenced in a study of CD8 T cells in ankylosing spondylitis. TCRdb called the 5' RACE reads again in MiXCR, with one record for every CDR3 protein. The sample has 200,000 or so distinct CDR3 sequences; about a quarter are singletons. The sequencing input was blood, either unsorted or a sorted T cell fraction (not recorded which). The receptors shown here come from a male donor with ankylosing spondylitis or in good health (not recorded which).

This clonotype was observed at least ten times. The CDR3 DNA is TGTGCCAGCAGTTTACGGACTAGCGGCGAACATGGGCAGTTCTTC. This translates into CASSLRTSGEHGQFF. The chain recombines TRBV27 with TRBJ2-1, with TRBD2 matching 10 bases. V trimming: 2 bases; J trimming: 12 bases; junction bases outside the gene matches: 10. Germline CDR1 reads MNHEY; CDR2 reads SMNVEV (reference sequence). The CDR3 loop spans 15 amino acids.

In this sample, this clonotype turned up once. This chain links TRBV5-1 with TRBJ2-7; D is uncertain. CDR3 length equals 14 residues. V was trimmed by 0 bases and J by 7 bases, leaving 14 bases between them. Germline V gene lookup returns CDR1 SGHRS and CDR2 YFSETQ. CDR3 region: CASSLASGLWEQYF. DNA for the CDR3: TGCGCCAGCAGCTTGGCCTCTGGGCTGTGGGAGCAGTACTTC. The full variable domain, in which reference TRBV5-1 and TRBJ2-7 provide the parts outside the CDR3, is KAGVTQTPRYLIKTRGQQVTLSCSPISGHRSVSWYQQTPGQGLQFLFEYFSETQRNKGNFPGRFSGRQFSNSRSEMNVSTLELGDSALYLCASSLASGLWEQYFGPGTRLTVT.

This clonotype has only one observation. The chain links TRBV7-6 to TRBJ2-7; D remains ambiguous. CDR3 length: 12 residues. CDR1 is SGHVS, CDR2 FNYEAQ, per germline. V gave up 5 bases and J gave up 7 bases, with 12 bases separating them. Here the CDR3 DNA reads TGTGCCAGCAGCCGAACTGGAGCTGAGCAGTACTTC. Translating it yields CASSRTGAEQYF. The full variable domain, with the rest looked up from reference TRBV7-6 and TRBJ2-7, is GAGVSQSPRYKVTKRGQDVALRCDPISGHVSLYWYRQALGQGPEFLTYFNYEAQQDKSGLPNDRFSAERPEGSISTLTIQRTEQRDSAMYRCASSRTGAEQYFGPGTRLTVT.

This clonotype was detected many times. The chain joins TRBV5-1 to TRBJ1-4, with no clear D. Trimming took off 1 base at V and 6 bases at J, with 10 bases between the two ends. The germline V gene encodes CDR1 SGHRS and CDR2 YFSETQ. The CDR3 is made up of 14 amino acids. The CDR3 reads CASSLRGRDEKLFF. CDR3 DNA sequence: TGCGCCAGCAGCTTGAGAGGGAGGGATGAAAAACTGTTTTTT.

This clonotype was counted between two and nine times. The chain recombines TRBV29-1 with TRBJ2-5, with unresolved D. V was pared by 1 base and J by 2 bases, with 11 bases between. Germline V gene sequence: CDR1 SQVTM, CDR2 ANQGSEA. The CDR3 totals 14 residues. CDR3 bases: TGCAGCGTTGAAGGGGGTAAGAAACAAGAGACCCAGTACTTC. Translated, it gives CSVEGGKKQETQYF.

This clonotype showed up many times. The V call is TRBV7-9, the J call TRBJ2-1, with D possibly matching TRBD2 (6 bases). This CDR3 has 15 residues. V dropped 1 base and J dropped 3 bases, with 10 bases sitting between them. Germline CDR1 and CDR2: SEHNR and FQNEAQ (reference sequence). The CDR3: CASSLVGGFYNEQFF. In nucleotides, the CDR3 is TGTGCCAGCAGCTTAGTCGGGGGTTTCTACAATGAGCAGTTCTTC.

This clonotype was found many times. The CDR3 nucleotides read TGTGCCAGCAGTTTAGTCTTACCAGGGATAGCCAAAAACATTCAGTACTTC. Residues: CASSLVLPGIAKNIQYF. V gene TRBV12-3 or TRBV12-4 combines with J gene TRBJ2-4, with a possible D match to TRBD1 (5 bases). Trimming removed 1 base at V and 0 bases at J, with 13 bases between. The CDR3 has 17 amino acids.

The genes are TRBV4-3 and TRBJ2-1, with 10 bases matching TRBD2. Germline CDR1 reads LGHNA; CDR2 reads YSLEER. This CDR3 spans 17 amino acids. V lost 2 bases to trimming and J lost 2 bases; unmatched junction nucleotides: 6. The CDR3 DNA sequence: TGCGCCAGCAGCCAAAGGACTAGCGGACGTACCTACAATGAGCAGTTCTTC. Translated, it gives CASSQRTSGRTYNEQFF.

This clonotype showed up many times. This sequence joins TRBV20-1 and TRBJ2-3; D gene unclear. Trimming left V 3 bases short and J 7 bases short, with 14 bases between. Germline CDR1 reads DFQATT; CDR2 reads SNEGSKA (reference sequence). The CDR3 runs to 13 residues. CDR3 residues: CSARDPSANTQYF. The CDR3 DNA reads TGCAGTGCTAGGGACCCCTCCGCCAATACGCAGTATTTT.

This clonotype was observed a handful of times. CDR3 nucleotides: TGCAGTGCTTGGACTAGCGCCTACGAGCAGTACTTC. Translation gives CSAWTSAYEQYF. The chain recombines TRBV20-1 with TRBJ2-7; 9 bases are shared with TRBD2. After removal of 5 bases from V and 2 bases from J, the junction contained 1 base not matched to a gene. Germline CDR1 and CDR2: DFQATT and SNEGSKA (reference sequence). This CDR3 spans 12 amino acids.

The chain joins TRBV12-3 or TRBV12-4 to TRBJ2-1, with 9 bases identical to TRBD2. The CDR3 spans 15 residues. V lost 5 bases, J lost 5 bases, and 7 bases stayed unmatched. This chain's CDR3 is CASSPTSGQNNEQFF. CDR3 DNA sequence: TGTGCCAGCAGTCCCACTAGCGGGCAAAACAATGAGCAGTTCTTC.

This clonotype was observed at least ten times. The rearrangement links TRBV4-1 to TRBJ2-1; 12 nucleotides agree with TRBD2. Trimming cost V 1 base and J 3 bases; bases outside gene matches: 1. The CDR3 spans 16 residues. The germline V gene has CDR1 MGHRA and CDR2 YSYEKL. CDR3 region: CASSQGTSGVYNEQFF. CDR3 nucleotides: TGCGCCAGCAGCCAAGGGACTAGCGGGGTCTACAATGAGCAGTTCTTC.

This clonotype was found a few times. CDR3 nucleotides: TGCGCCAGCAGCTCCGCTGGATACACTGAAGCTTTCTTT. Its translation: CASSSAGYTEAFF. The gene calls are TRBV5-1 and TRBJ1-1, with D unclear. Between the trimmed V and J ends, which lost 3 bases and 3 bases, there was a span of 9 bases. The germline gives CDR1 SGHRS, CDR2 YFSETQ. CDR3 length: 13 amino acids.

This clonotype was recorded many times. The chain combines TRBV6-2 or TRBV6-3 with TRBJ1-5, with D unresolved. Trimming removed 7 bases at V and 4 bases at J, with 11 bases between. Per germline, CDR1 MNHEY and CDR2 SVGEGT. The CDR3 loop spans 13 amino acids. This CDR3 is CASTYLGNQPQHF. The CDR3 DNA is TGTGCCAGCACCTACTTGGGGAATCAGCCCCAGCATTTT.

This clonotype was observed a single time. J is TRBJ1-1 and V is TRBV7-6; TRBD1 might be the D (6 bases). V was shortened by 2 bases and J by 6 bases, with 19 bases between the two germline ends. Germline V CDR1 and CDR2: SGHVS, FNYEAQ. The CDR3 length is 16 residues. The CDR3 sequence: CASSLTSKQGLAEAFF. The CDR3, as DNA: TGTGCCAGCAGCTTAACTTCCAAACAGGGTTTGGCTGAAGCTTTCTTT. Full variable domain (rest looked up from reference TRBV7-6 and TRBJ1-1): GAGVSQSPRYKVTKRGQDVALRCDPISGHVSLYWYRQALGQGPEFLTYFNYEAQQDKSGLPNDRFSAERPEGSISTLTIQRTEQRDSAMYRCASSLTSKQGLAEAFFGQGTRLTVV.

Many counts were recorded for this clonotype. The chain joins TRBV20-1 to TRBJ2-4; 9 positions agree with TRBD1. V lost 5 bases to trimming and J lost 4 bases; unmatched junction nucleotides: 3. Germline values: CDR1 DFQATT, CDR2 SNEGSKA (reference sequence). This CDR3 spans 13 amino acids. The CDR3 nucleotides are TGCAGTGCTCCCGGGACAGGGAAAAACATTCAGTACTTC. Amino acids: CSAPGTGKNIQYF.

This clonotype was observed a few times. This chain links TRBV20-1 with TRBJ2-7; 9 bases align to TRBD1. The CDR3 loop spans 16 amino acids. With 1 base clipped from V and 4 bases from J, the junction kept 11 bases outside the gene matches. Germline V gene data show CDR1 as DFQATT and CDR2 as SNEGSKA (reference sequence). CDR3 in amino acids: CSARGTRGGQGYEQYF. The CDR3, as DNA: TGCAGTGCTAGAGGAACAAGAGGCGGACAGGGGTACGAGCAGTACTTC.

About this clonotype: This could be a read error, since a much larger clone is one nucleotide away. The V gene is TRBV29-1, the J gene TRBJ1-2; tentative D call: TRBD1 (6 bases). Germline values: CDR1 SQVTM, CDR2 ANQGSEA. This CDR3 is 11 amino acids long. This chain's CDR3 is CTIFGGGGSTF. DNA for the CDR3: TGCACCATTTTCGGCGGCGGGGGCTCCACCTTC.

This clonotype was observed many times. The chain uses TRBV18 and TRBJ2-1, with D perhaps matching TRBD1 or TRBD2 (5 bases each). This CDR3 spans 15 amino acids. Germline V gene data show CDR1 as KGHSH and CDR2 as LQKENI. Trimming took 2 bases from V and 4 from J, leaving 12 bases between them. Here the CDR3 reads CASSPRDGKYNEQFF. CDR3 coding DNA: TGTGCCAGCTCACCAAGGGACGGAAAGTACAATGAGCAGTTCTTC.

This clonotype appeared a few times. The rearrangement links TRBV12-3 or TRBV12-4 to TRBJ2-6, with TRBD1 identical over 7 bases. The CDR3 consists of 15 residues. Losses at the gene ends were 5 bases for V and 0 bases for J; bases not matched to a gene: 1. The CDR3 sequence: CASSQGDSGANVLTF. The CDR3 DNA sequence: TGTGCCAGCAGTCAGGGGGACTCTGGGGCCAACGTCCTGACTTTC.